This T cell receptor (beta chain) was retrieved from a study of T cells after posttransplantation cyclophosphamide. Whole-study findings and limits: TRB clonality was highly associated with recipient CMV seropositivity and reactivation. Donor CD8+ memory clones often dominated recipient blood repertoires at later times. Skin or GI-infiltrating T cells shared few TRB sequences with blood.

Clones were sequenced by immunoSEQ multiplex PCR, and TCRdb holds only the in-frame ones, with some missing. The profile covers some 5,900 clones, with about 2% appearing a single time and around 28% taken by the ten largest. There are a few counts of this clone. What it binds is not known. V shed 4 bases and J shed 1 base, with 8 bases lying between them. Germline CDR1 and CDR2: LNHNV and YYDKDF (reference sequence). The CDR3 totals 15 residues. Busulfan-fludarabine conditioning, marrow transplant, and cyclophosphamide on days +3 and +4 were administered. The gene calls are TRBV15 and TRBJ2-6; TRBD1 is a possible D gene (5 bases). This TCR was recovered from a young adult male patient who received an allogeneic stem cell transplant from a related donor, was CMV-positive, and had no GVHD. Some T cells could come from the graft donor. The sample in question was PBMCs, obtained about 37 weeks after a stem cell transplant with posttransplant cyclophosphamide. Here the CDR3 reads CATSIGASGANVLTF. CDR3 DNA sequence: TGTGCCACCAGCATAGGGGCGTCTGGGGCCAACGTCCTGACTTTC.